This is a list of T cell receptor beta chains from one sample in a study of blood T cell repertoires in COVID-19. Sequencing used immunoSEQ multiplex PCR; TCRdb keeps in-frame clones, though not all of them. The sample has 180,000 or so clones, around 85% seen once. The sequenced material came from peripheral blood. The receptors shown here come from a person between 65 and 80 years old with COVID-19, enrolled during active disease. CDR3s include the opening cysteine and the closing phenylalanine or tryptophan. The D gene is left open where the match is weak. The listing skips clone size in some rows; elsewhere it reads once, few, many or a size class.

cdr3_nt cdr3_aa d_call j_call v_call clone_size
TGTGCCAGCAGTTTCTCCGGGGGTTTCCAAGAGACCCAGTACTTC CASSFSGGFQETQYF - TRBJ2-5 TRBV27 -
TGCGCCAGCAGCTGGGGGACTGTGGTGGATGAGCAGTTCTTC CASSWGTVVDEQFF - TRBJ2-1 TRBV5-1 -
TGTGCCAGCAGCTTAACAGGACAGGGGGCTGAAGCTTTCTTT CASSLTGQGAEAFF TRBD1 TRBJ1-1 TRBV7-3 -
TGTGCCAGCAGTTGGGGACTAGCGGGGGGATCTGAGCAGTTCTTC CASSWGLAGGSEQFF TRBD2 TRBJ2-1 TRBV6-5 -
TGCGCCAGCAGCCACGGGACAGGGGCAGGCACTGAAGCTTTCTTT CASSHGTGAGTEAFF TRBD1 TRBJ1-1 TRBV4-3 -
TGTGCCAGCAGCCTAACTAGTTACCCCTTCGAGCAGTACTTC CASSLTSYPFEQYF - TRBJ2-7 TRBV7-9 -
TGTGCCAGCAGCCAAAACCAGGGGTCTGGTGAAAAACTGTTTTTT CASSQNQGSGEKLFF - TRBJ1-4 TRBV14 -
TGTGCCAGCAGTGAAAGAGGATATGGTGGCTACACCTTC CASSERGYGGYTF - TRBJ1-2 TRBV6-1 once
TGCGCCAGCAGCCAAGGGGGGAACAGGGCCCTTAACACTGAAGCTTTCTTT CASSQGGNRALNTEAFF - TRBJ1-1 TRBV4-1 -
TGTGCCAGTAGTATAAGGGGACAGACCTACGAGCAGTACTTC CASSIRGQTYEQYF TRBD1 TRBJ2-7 TRBV19 -
TGTGCCAGTAGTATTGAGGCGGGTAATGAGCAGTTCTTC CASSIEAGNEQFF - TRBJ2-1 TRBV19 -
TGTGCCAGCAGCCGTACACGGGTTCAAGGCAACACCGGGGAGCTGTTTTTT CASSRTRVQGNTGELFF - TRBJ2-2 TRBV7-3 -
TGTGCCAGCAGCCAACCCCCAGGAGAGACCCAGTACTTC CASSQPPGETQYF - TRBJ2-5 TRBV3-1/TRBV3-2 -
TGTGCCAGTAGTACCCGGACAGGGCGGGTGTTAAACACTGAAGCTTTCTTT CASSTRTGRVLNTEAFF TRBD1 TRBJ1-1 TRBV19 -
TGCAGCGTTGTATTCAGCGGGAGCCCACGGGAGCAGTTCTTC CSVVFSGSPREQFF TRBD2 TRBJ2-1 TRBV29-1 -
TGTGCCACCAGTGATTCCCAACTAGCGGGAGGGGGTGAGACCCAGTACTTC CATSDSQLAGGGETQYF TRBD2 TRBJ2-5 TRBV24-1 -
TGTGCCAGCAGCCCGACAGGGGCGGATGAAAAACTGTTTTTT CASSPTGADEKLFF TRBD1 TRBJ1-4 TRBV6-4 -
TGTGCCAGCAAAGTGGGGCAGGGATCCTACGAGCAGTACTTC CASKVGQGSYEQYF - TRBJ2-7 TRBV2 -
TGTGCCAGCGACTGGAACCAAGAGACCCAGTACTTC CASDWNQETQYF - TRBJ2-5 TRBV2 -
TGCGCCAGCAGCTTGTCACAGACCCACTACGAGCAGTACTTC CASSLSQTHYEQYF - TRBJ2-7 TRBV5-1 -
TGTGCCAGCAGCCAAACACCCTACGAGCAGTACTTC CASSQTPYEQYF - TRBJ2-7 TRBV3-1/TRBV3-2 -
TGTGCCAGCAGCTTCCCCCGCCGGACAGTTCCATCCCCATACTACGAGCAGTACTTC CASSFPRRTVPSPYYEQYF - TRBJ2-7 TRBV11-3 -
TGTGCCAGCACACACAGGGGGCTGGTGGAGCAGTTCTTC CASTHRGLVEQFF TRBD1 TRBJ2-1 TRBV2 once
TGTGCCAGCAGCGTATCAGGGGCGGATTCACCCCTCCACTTT CASSVSGADSPLHF - TRBJ1-6 TRBV9 -
TGTGCCAGCAGTTTAGGCCCCTCCAATTCACCCCTCCACTTT CASSLGPSNSPLHF - TRBJ1-6 TRBV27 -
TGTGCCAGCAGTTCCCCTAGACGTCCCGACGAGCCCCAGCATTTT CASSSPRRPDEPQHF - TRBJ1-5 TRBV6-2/TRBV6-3 -
TGCGCCAGCAGTTCAGGCAGGGCTAACACCGGGGAGCTGTTTTTT CASSSGRANTGELFF - TRBJ2-2 TRBV5-1 -
TGTGCCAGCTCACCACGGGGAGCGGGATCCAATGAGCAGTTCTTC CASSPRGAGSNEQFF TRBD2 TRBJ2-1 TRBV18 -
TGCGCCAGCAGTGAGTCAAGGGGGCTAGCGGGAGCATATGAGCAGTTCTTC CASSESRGLAGAYEQFF TRBD2 TRBJ2-1 TRBV10-1 -
TGTGCCAGCAGTTTACTTCGGGGGTCGGACTATGGCTACACCTTC CASSLLRGSDYGYTF - TRBJ1-2 TRBV28 -
TGTGCCAGCAGCTTAGCCCAGGGGGCTTCCTACGAGCAGTACTTC CASSLAQGASYEQYF TRBD1 TRBJ2-7 TRBV11-1 once
TGTGCCAGTAGTATACTAGCGGCTAGCACAGATACGCAGTATTTT CASSILAASTDTQYF TRBD2 TRBJ2-3 TRBV19 -